This T cell receptor beta chain was documented in a study of type 1 regulatory T cells. Study details: T-allo10 is a Tr1-enriched, alloantigen-specific CD4 T cell product made in vitro.

A single record per CDR3 protein comes from TCRdb applying MiXCR to the reads. The profile covers about 60,000 distinct CDR3 sequences, with 55% to 65% appearing a single time and 1.5% to 2% taken by the ten largest. In regard to this clonotype: Antigen unknown.

J lost 6 bases, V lost 7 bases, and 6 bases had no gene match. The CDR3 runs to 14 residues. CDR1 LNHDA and CDR2 SQIVND come from the germline V gene (reference sequence). Overall study results and limits: Tr1 cells had a more restricted TCR repertoire than non-Tr1 cells.

Material for sequencing was cultured non-Tr1 T cells, either the whole culture or a sorted T cell fraction (not recorded which). The source is a human donor in good health. This chain links TRBV19 with TRBJ2-3; 11 nucleotides align to TRBD2. CDR3 sequence: CASNVAGGPDTQYF. As DNA, the CDR3 is TGTGCCAGTAATGTAGCGGGAGGGCCGGATACGCAGTATTTT.